This T cell receptor (beta chain) was identified during a study of radiation and T cells in renal cell carcinoma. Comment on this clone: The antigen is undetermined.

Repertoires were generated with immunoSEQ multiplex PCR, while TCRdb's copy carries only in-frame clones and drops some. The profile covers around 86,000 clones, with 80% to 90% appearing a single time and 22% taken by the ten largest. As for time point: blood 2 weeks post-SBRT. The treatment is: 15 Gy SBRT to primary tumor, nephrectomy 4 weeks later. This renal cell carcinoma was of the clear cell type. Study-level findings and limits: In blood, top tumor clones expanded by 2 weeks, shrinking by 4.

The CDR3 spans 14 residues. Germline lookup yields CDR1 MGHDK and CDR2 SYGVNS. J was trimmed by 2 bases and V by 8 bases; bases with no gene match: 5. The sequence came from a woman aged 45-65 years with renal cell carcinoma. The rearrangement joins TRBV25-1 to TRBJ2-5; 10 nucleotides align to TRBD2. Sequencing was performed on blood, taken from a patient whose treatment included radiotherapy and nephrectomy. The CDR3 is CASRGAGGQETQYF. CDR3 DNA sequence: TGTGCCAGCCGAGGAGCGGGGGGGCAAGAGACCCAGTACTTC.